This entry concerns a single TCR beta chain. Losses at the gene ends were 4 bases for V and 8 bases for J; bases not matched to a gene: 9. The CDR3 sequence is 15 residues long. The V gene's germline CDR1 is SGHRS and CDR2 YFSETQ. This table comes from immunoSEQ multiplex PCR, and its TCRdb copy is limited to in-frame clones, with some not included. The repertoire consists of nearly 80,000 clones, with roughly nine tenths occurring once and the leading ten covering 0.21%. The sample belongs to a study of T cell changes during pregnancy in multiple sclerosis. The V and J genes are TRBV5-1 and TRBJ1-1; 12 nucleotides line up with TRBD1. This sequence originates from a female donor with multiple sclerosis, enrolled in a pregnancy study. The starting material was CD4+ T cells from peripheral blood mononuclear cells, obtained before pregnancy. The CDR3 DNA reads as TGCGCCAGCAGCGCCACCGGGACAGGGGGCCTGGAAGCTTTCTTT. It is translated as CASSATGTGGLEAFF.